This TCR beta chain was sequenced during a study of blood T cell repertoires in COVID-19. Study details: T cells, B-cell-depleted T cells, or PBMCs provided the cDNA or gDNA that served as material.

In the original processing: Amplified reference gene primers provided the basis for estimating nucleated cell counts. TCRdb's copy holds only in-frame clones and misses some; the assay was immunoSEQ multiplex PCR. Clonal size and the V and J genes are those of that table, whereas D and trimming came from the DNA. The sample lists about 100,000 clones; approximately 86% were seen once. The V gene lost 3 bases and the J gene lost 7 bases, with 10 bases spanning the gap. This CDR3 is 13 amino acids long. The germline V gene encodes CDR1 MNHEY and CDR2 SMNVEV (reference sequence). Sequencing was performed on peripheral blood. This TCR was sampled from an older woman with acute or convalescent COVID-19. The chain uses TRBV27 and TRBJ1-5; D perhaps matches TRBD1 (5 bases). For the CDR3, the DNA is TGTGCCAGCAGTTTTCTGGGGGGGCAGCCCCAGCATTTT. As protein: CASSFLGGQPQHF.